This T cell receptor beta chain was captured by sequencing in a study of identical twins. The CDR3 totals 15 residues. CDR1 KGHSH and CDR2 LQKENI come from the germline V gene. V was trimmed by 3 bases and J by 2 bases, leaving 11 bases between them. This clonotype has a handful of counts. TCRdb redid the calling of the 5' RACE reads with MiXCR, one entry per CDR3 protein. The data contain approximately 190,000 distinct CDR3 sequences, less than 20% of them singletons. These same records also appear under a second study, on T cells expressing NK-cell markers.

The origin of this receptor is a woman aged 18-30 years in good health. The sample consisted of CD8+ T cells sorted from blood. The chain employs TRBV18 and TRBJ2-1; perhaps TRBD1 as D (6 bases). CDR3 sequence: CASSPPDRTYNEQFF. The CDR3 nucleotides read TGTGCCAGCTCACCCCCGGACAGAACCTACAATGAGCAGTTCTTC.